These 17 T cell receptor beta chains share one sample of origin, sequenced in a study of cytomegalovirus exposure and HLA in healthy donors. PCR used 60 Vbeta primers and 13 Jbeta primers. The protocol was immunoSEQ multiplex PCR, while the TCRdb copy is restricted to in-frame clones and leaves out a portion. Recorded here are 200,000 to 250,000 clones; the top ten clones represent about 1%. Sequenced: PBMCs. These receptor sequences come from a woman aged 25 to 39 in good health and CMV-seropositive.

V usage is TRBV28 and J usage is TRBJ1-5, with a weak D call TRBD1 (6 bases). There are 16 residues in the CDR3. Trimming removed 6 bases from V and 5 bases from J, with 20 bases in between. Germline V gene data show CDR1 as MDHEN and CDR2 as SYDVKM. CDR3 sequence: CASSSYVGGAYQPQHF. DNA for the CDR3: TGTGCCAGCAGCTCATATGTTGGGGGGGCCTATCAGCCCCAGCATTTT.

V is TRBV7-8 and J is TRBJ1-5; 7 bases map to TRBD1. Germline V gene lookup returns CDR1 SGHVS and CDR2 FQNEAQ. Trimming removed 5 bases from V and 3 bases from J; junction bases left unmatched: 7. The CDR3 loop spans 15 amino acids. CDR3 sequence: CASSARDSPNQPQHF. CDR3 coding DNA: TGTGCCAGCAGCGCCAGGGACAGCCCCAATCAGCCCCAGCATTTT.

The V call is TRBV4-2, the J call TRBJ2-7, with 13 bases lining up with TRBD2. Germline assignment: CDR1 LGHNA and CDR2 YNFKEQ. V lost 1 base, J lost 3 bases, and 3 bases stayed unmatched. The CDR3 is made up of 16 amino acids. CDR3 DNA: TGTGCCAGCAGCCAAGCTGGGACTAGCGGGAACTACGAGCAGTACTTC. It specifies CASSQAGTSGNYEQYF.

The chain links TRBV10-3 to TRBJ1-3; 8 bases are a match to TRBD1. This CDR3 is 14 amino acids long. The germline gives CDR1 ENHRY, CDR2 SYGVKD. Trimming at V came to 4 bases and at J to 4 bases, leaving 3 bases not matched to a gene. The CDR3 DNA follows: TGTGCCATCAGTGCTGGACAGGGAGGAAACACCATATATTTT. The encoded protein is CAISAGQGGNTIYF.

The chain combines TRBV19 with TRBJ1-6; 8 nucleotides line up with TRBD1. CDR3 length equals 18 residues. V lost 0 bases, J lost 7 bases, and 11 bases stayed unmatched. Per the germline V gene, CDR1 is LNHDA and CDR2 is SQIVND (reference sequence). The CDR3 nucleotides are TGTGCCAGTAGTATAGACCGGGACAGGCTTCCTGGGAATTCACCCCTCCACTTT. Its translation is CASSIDRDRLPGNSPLHF.

The CDR3 spells CAWRTPRTGYEQYF. In DNA, the CDR3 is TGTGCCTGGAGGACTCCGCGGACAGGGTACGAGCAGTACTTC. The chain combines TRBV30 with TRBJ2-7; 8 bases match TRBD1. The V and J ends lost 3 bases and 4 bases, in that order; junction bases with no gene match: 8. The CDR3 totals 14 residues. CDR1 and CDR2 (germline): GTSNPN, SVGIG (reference sequence).

The chain combines TRBV18 with TRBJ2-2; D unclear. Germline V gene sequence: CDR1 KGHSH, CDR2 LQKENI. The CDR3 consists of 17 residues. Trimming cost V 1 base and J 0 bases, with 12 bases left between them. In nucleotides, the CDR3 is TGTGCCAGCTCACCACAGATCGCTACCACGAACACCGGGGAGCTGTTTTTT. The encoded protein is CASSPQIATTNTGELFF. Full variable domain (rest looked up from reference TRBV18 and TRBJ2-2): NAGVMQNPRHLVRRRGQEARLRCSPMKGHSHVYWYRQLPEEGLKFMVYLQKENIIDESGMPKERFSAEFPKEGPSILRIQQVVRGDSAAYFCASSPQIATTNTGELFFGEGSRLTVL.

The chain recombines TRBV29-1 with TRBJ2-5, with D perhaps TRBD1 (6 bases). This CDR3 comprises 13 residues. CDR1 SQVTM and CDR2 ANQGSEA come from the germline V gene. Trimming shortened V by 7 bases and J by 5 bases, and 17 bases separated the two germline ends. CDR3 nucleotides: TGCAGCGACTCACAGGGAGATGGTGAGACCCAGTACTTC. It specifies CSDSQGDGETQYF.

The chain joins TRBV7-8 to TRBJ2-7; D not resolved. Germline assignment: CDR1 SGHVS and CDR2 FQNEAQ. CDR3 length: 13 amino acids. V lost 1 base and J 0 bases, leaving 4 bases between the germline ends. The CDR3 region has the DNA TGTGCCAGCAGCTTAGGGCTCTCCTACGAGCAGTACTTC. Its translation is CASSLGLSYEQYF. The full variable domain, in which reference TRBV7-8 and TRBJ2-7 provide the parts outside the CDR3, is GAGVSQSPRYKVAKRGQDVALRCDPISGHVSLFWYQQALGQGPEFLTYFQNEAQLDKSGLPSDRFFAERPEGSVSTLKIQRTQQEDSAVYLCASSLGLSYEQYFGPGTRLTVT.

The V gene is TRBV5-4, the J gene TRBJ2-7; D possibly corresponds to TRBD2 (6 bases). The germline V gene encodes CDR1 SGHNT and CDR2 YYREEE (reference sequence). The CDR3 covers 15 residues. Trimming took 5 bases from V and 1 from J, leaving 16 bases between them. CDR3 DNA sequence: TGTGCCAGCAGTCCGCATGGAGGGCGGTCCTACGAGCAGTACTTC. The encoded protein is CASSPHGGRSYEQYF.

The chain joins TRBV6-5 to TRBJ2-1; D gene unclear. CDR1 is MNHEY and CDR2 is SVGAGI in the germline V gene. V was cut by 8 bases and J by 5 bases, with 7 bases left in between. CDR3 length: 11 residues. CDR3 in amino acids: CASRANNEQFF. The CDR3 bases are TGTGCCAGCCGCGCAAACAATGAGCAGTTCTTC.

The V and J genes are TRBV28 and TRBJ2-6; 7 bases match TRBD1. CDR3 length: 16 amino acids. Trimming removed 6 bases from V and 2 bases from J; junction bases left unmatched: 7. Looked up from germline, CDR1 is MDHEN and CDR2 is SYDVKM. CDR3 region: CASRPFGTAGANVLTF. The DNA for the CDR3 is TGTGCCAGCAGGCCATTCGGGACAGCTGGGGCCAACGTCCTGACTTTC. Variable domain in full (rest from reference TRBV28 and TRBJ2-6): DVKVTQSSRYLVKRTGEKVFLECVQDMDHENMFWYRQDPGLGLRLIYFSYDVKMKEKGDIPEGYSVSREKKERFSLILESASTNQTSMYLCASRPFGTAGANVLTFGAGSRLTVL.

The V call is TRBV10-3, the J call TRBJ2-1; 11 nucleotides agree with TRBD2. This CDR3 contains 14 residues. Germline lookup yields CDR1 ENHRY and CDR2 SYGVKD. Trimming at V came to 3 bases and at J to 7 bases, leaving 2 bases not matched to a gene. This CDR3 is CAISDRTSGNEQFF. The CDR3 coding sequence is TGTGCCATCAGTGATCGGACTAGCGGGAATGAGCAGTTCTTC.

The chain is built from TRBV18 and TRBJ2-1; 8 bases are a match to TRBD2. After removal of 6 bases from V and 7 bases from J, the junction contained 11 bases not matched to a gene. Germline-derived CDR1 and CDR2 are KGHSH and LQKENI. This CDR3 is 15 amino acids long. The CDR3 DNA is TGTGCCAGCTCCGGGGCCGGGAGGGTGACGAATGAGCAGTTCTTC. Its protein product is CASSGAGRVTNEQFF.

The gene calls are TRBV7-6 and TRBJ2-7; D is possibly TRBD2 (6 bases). This CDR3 region has 15 residues. Trimming pared 3 bases from V and 3 bases from J, leaving 15 bases between. Germline CDR1 is SGHVS and CDR2 is FNYEAQ. The CDR3 loop reads CASSLYAGTGYEQYF. In DNA form, the CDR3 reads TGTGCCAGCAGCTTGTATGCCGGGACTGGCTACGAGCAGTACTTC.

The rearrangement joins TRBV29-1 to TRBJ1-2, with 9 nucleotides matching TRBD1. Trimming took 5 bases from V and 5 from J; bases not matched to a gene: 9. CDR3 size: 14 residues. Germline V gene lookup returns CDR1 SQVTM and CDR2 ANQGSEA. This chain's CDR3 is CSVTQGQGSYGYTF. In nucleotides, the CDR3 is TGCAGCGTTACCCAGGGACAGGGCTCTTATGGCTACACCTTC.

The chain couples TRBV10-1 to TRBJ2-2; no firm D call. Germline V lookup: CDR1 WNHNN, CDR2 SYGVQD (reference sequence). The V gene lost 2 bases and the J gene lost 3 bases, with 13 bases spanning the gap. The CDR3 spans 16 residues. The CDR3 protein is CASSEGPRKDTGELFF. The CDR3 bases are TGCGCCAGCAGTGAGGGGCCGCGTAAGGACACCGGGGAGCTGTTTTTT.